Detailed here is one TCR beta chain. Its antigen remains unidentified. The sample belongs to a study of T cell repertoires in cytomegalovirus infection. Study-level information: Matching HLA type, along with CMV infection, was indicated by public TCR beta signatures. Findings and limits, study-wide: Predominance within the ex vivo response was attributable to HLA-C-restricted CMV-specific TCR beta clonotypes. People with CMV and the relevant HLA were identified by cumulative public TCR beta family frequency.

MiXCR, run by TCRdb on the reads, gives a single entry per CDR3 protein. In the table there are some 320,000 distinct CDR3 sequences, 8% to 10% of which are singletons. This sequence originates from a human donor in good health (CMV status not recorded). Some clones in this sample may be carry-over from other donors' samples. Sequencing used PBMCs.

The CDR3 sequence: CASSPLPPVHTQYF. The CDR3 bases are TGCGCCAGCAGCCCCCTGCCCCCAGTCCATACGCAGTATTTT. The chain carries TRBV4-1 and TRBJ2-3; D call uncertain. Germline assignment: CDR1 MGHRA and CDR2 YSYEKL. The germline V and J ends were trimmed by 4 bases and 7 bases, with 15 bases remaining between them. The CDR3 totals 14 residues.